One and the same sample provided the 26 T cell receptor beta chains below, sequenced in a study of OX40 agonist ivuxolimab in advanced cancers. Assay: immunoSEQ multiplex PCR; the TCRdb copy retains only in-frame clones and omits some. The repertoire has fewer than 60,000 clones, approximately 78% of them found once; the top ten carry about 0.73%. The sequencing here drew on CD4+ or CD8+ T cells sorted from blood, taken in a trial of the OX40 agonist ivuxolimab. The receptors stem from an adult with an advanced solid tumor such as melanoma, head and neck, liver or kidney cancer.

The chain has TRBV18 and TRBJ2-5, with a tentative D call TRBD2 (8 bases). CDR1 is KGHSH, CDR2 LQKENI, per germline. This CDR3 contains 15 residues. Trimming removed 2 bases from V and 5 bases from J, with 15 bases in between. The CDR3 nucleotides are TGTGCCAGCTCACCATCGGGAGGGGGCCACGAGACCCAGTACTTC. This gives the protein CASSPSGGGHETQYF. The full variable domain, its missing parts supplied by reference TRBV18 and TRBJ2-5, is NAGVMQNPRHLVRRRGQEARLRCSPMKGHSHVYWYRQLPEEGLKFMVYLQKENIIDESGMPKERFSAEFPKEGPSILRIQQVVRGDSAAYFCASSPSGGGHETQYFGPGTRLLVL.

The rearrangement links TRBV18 to TRBJ2-5; the D is unclear. The V gene's germline CDR1 is KGHSH and CDR2 LQKENI. The CDR3 length is 13 residues. V was trimmed by 2 bases and J by 4 bases, leaving 8 bases between them. CDR3 residues: CASSPDILETQYF. CDR3 in DNA: TGTGCCAGCTCACCAGATATTCTAGAGACCCAGTACTTC.

This sequence joins TRBV19 and TRBJ1-2; 11 bases align to TRBD1. Germline assignment: CDR1 LNHDA and CDR2 SQIVND (reference sequence). The V gene end was trimmed by 4 bases and the J gene end by 2 bases; junction bases not matched to a gene: 3. This CDR3 region has 15 residues. The CDR3 here is CASSTGTGGNYGYTF. DNA of the CDR3: TGTGCCAGTAGTACCGGGACAGGGGGAAACTATGGCTACACCTTC.

The gene calls are TRBV19 and TRBJ2-7; TRBD1 matches 7 bases. CDR1 and CDR2 from the germline V gene are LNHDA and SQIVND (reference sequence). J lost 0 bases, V lost 6 bases, and 8 bases had no gene match. The CDR3 is 15 residues long. The DNA of the CDR3 is TGTGCCAGTAGACCGGGACAGATGAGCTCCTACGAGCAGTACTTC. Translated: CASRPGQMSSYEQYF.

The V gene is TRBV27, the J gene TRBJ1-1; D unresolved. V lost 2 bases, J lost 5 bases, and 12 bases lay in between. Looked up from germline, CDR1 is MNHEY and CDR2 is SMNVEV (reference sequence). The CDR3 runs to 14 residues. This CDR3 reads CASSLGREGTEAFF. CDR3 DNA sequence: TGTGCCAGCAGTTTAGGCCGGGAGGGAACTGAAGCTTTCTTT.

V usage is TRBV19 and J usage is TRBJ2-7, with 7 bases lining up with TRBD1. The V gene's germline CDR1 is LNHDA and CDR2 SQIVND (reference sequence). This CDR3 has 14 amino acids. V trimming: 5 bases; J trimming: 3 bases; junction bases outside the gene matches: 7. CDR3 coding DNA: TGTGCCAGTAGTCGAGGACAGGTCGTCTACGAGCAGTACTTC. Translation gives CASSRGQVVYEQYF.

The chain combines TRBV6-1 with TRBJ1-6; TRBD1 aligns across 9 bases. V lost 4 bases, J lost 4 bases, and 11 bases stayed unmatched. The CDR3 length is 18 residues. Germline CDR1 and CDR2: MNHNS and SASEGT. The CDR3 loop reads CASSAWTGDFLYNSPLHF. CDR3 bases: TGTGCCAGCAGTGCCTGGACAGGGGATTTCCTTTATAATTCACCCCTCCACTTT.

V is TRBV12-2 and J is TRBJ1-6; TRBD1 is the table's D call, not checked against the DNA. TRBV12-2 is a pseudogene segment. The CDR3 length is 21 residues. The CDR3 sequence: CASRLMGDGAAGAVYNSPLHF. The CDR3, as DNA: TGTGCAAGTCGCTTAATGGGGGACGGAGCGGCAGGGGCTGTCTATAATTCACCCCTCCACTTT.

In this sample, this clone turned up a few times. The chain links TRBV7-7 to TRBJ2-5, with unresolved D. Germline assignment: CDR1 SSHAT and CDR2 FNYEAQ (reference sequence). The V end lost 5 bases, the J end lost 1 base, and 8 bases lay between the germline ends. CDR3 length: 13 residues. CDR3 sequence: CASSQEVQETQYF. Written as DNA, the CDR3 is TGTGCCAGCAGCCAGGAAGTCCAAGAGACCCAGTACTTC. Looking up the rest from reference TRBV7-7 and TRBJ2-5 gives the full variable domain: GAGVSQSPRYKVTKRGQDVTLRCDPISSHATLYWYQQALGQGPEFLTYFNYEAQPDKSGLPSDRFSAERPEGSISTLTIQRTEQRDSAMYRCASSQEVQETQYFGPGTRLLVL.

This clone was counted a single time. The chain carries TRBV9 and TRBJ2-3; D remains unclear. V lost 0 bases and J 1 base, leaving 9 bases between the germline ends. The CDR3 sequence is 15 residues long. Germline V lookup: CDR1 SGDLS, CDR2 YYNGEE. This CDR3 reads CASSVATMGTDTQYF. CDR3 DNA: TGTGCCAGCAGCGTAGCTACAATGGGCACAGATACGCAGTATTTT.

The chain joins TRBV19 to TRBJ1-3; 7 nucleotides line up with TRBD1. J gave up 2 bases and V 6 bases, and 7 bases lay outside the gene matches. Looked up from germline, CDR1 is LNHDA and CDR2 is SQIVND (reference sequence). The CDR3 runs 15 residues. CDR3 sequence (DNA): TGTGCCAGTAGGCTAACCGGGACAGCTGGAAACACCATATATTTT. It codes for CASRLTGTAGNTIYF.

V usage is TRBV12-5 and J usage is TRBJ2-1, with TRBD1 identical over 7 bases. Germline V gene data show CDR1 as LGHNT and CDR2 as FRNRAP. The CDR3 spans 16 residues. V lost 5 bases and J lost 7; bases outside the gene matches: 14. The CDR3 spells CASGHLGQSGMNEQFF. CDR3 nucleotides: TGTGCTAGTGGTCACCTGGGACAGTCTGGAATGAATGAGCAGTTCTTC.

This chain connects TRBV7-6 to TRBJ2-1, with TRBD2 identical over 12 bases. The CDR3 is 16 amino acids. The V gene end was trimmed by 5 bases and the J gene end by 7 bases; junction bases not matched to a gene: 9. In germline, CDR1 is SGHVS, CDR2 FNYEAQ. As DNA, the CDR3 is TGTGCCAGCAGCCAGCTACTAGCGGGGGGAAGGAATGAGCAGTTCTTC. Residues: CASSQLLAGGRNEQFF.

The chain employs TRBV5-6 and TRBJ2-1; no firm D call. This CDR3 comprises 12 residues. The V and J ends lost 4 bases and 9 bases respectively, with 11 bases between them. The V gene's germline CDR1 is SGHDT and CDR2 YYEEEE. For the CDR3, the DNA is TGTGCCAGCAGCGGAGTCATTGGTGAGCAGTTCTTC. It yields the protein CASSGVIGEQFF.

The chain employs TRBV7-3 and TRBJ1-6; D gene ambiguous. CDR1 and CDR2 (germline): SGHTA, FQGTGA. Trimming pared 2 bases from V and 3 bases from J, leaving 11 bases between. The CDR3 is 16 amino acids. The CDR3 coding sequence is TGTGCCAGCAGCTTATGGGCACCAATCTATAATTCACCCCTCCACTTT. It encodes CASSLWAPIYNSPLHF.

The J gene is TRBJ1-6, the V gene TRBV6-1; D is unresolved. The CDR3 is 14 residues long. V gave up 2 bases and J gave up 3 bases, with 5 bases separating them. In germline, CDR1 is MNHNS, CDR2 SASEGT. This CDR3 reads CASSERFYNSPLHF. CDR3 DNA sequence: TGTGCCAGCAGTGAACGGTTCTATAATTCACCCCTCCACTTT.

The CDR3 is CASSDAGAVGNTEAFF. DNA of the CDR3: TGTGCCAGCAGTGATGCCGGGGCTGTAGGGAACACTGAAGCTTTCTTT. The rearrangement joins TRBV6-1 to TRBJ1-1; weak D call: TRBD1 (5 bases). CDR3 size: 16 residues. V dropped 3 bases and J dropped 1 base, with 15 bases sitting between them. Looked up from germline, CDR1 is MNHNS and CDR2 is SASEGT.

The rearrangement links TRBV7-9 to TRBJ1-2; maybe TRBD1 (6 bases). V was cut by 2 bases and J by 6 bases, with 13 bases left in between. CDR1 is SEHNR, CDR2 FQNEAQ, per germline (reference sequence). The CDR3 extends over 14 amino acids. Written as DNA, the CDR3 is TGTGCCAGCAGCTTACCCGCCAGGGGAGATGGCTACACCTTC. Amino acids: CASSLPARGDGYTF.

The rearrangement links TRBV6-6 to TRBJ1-1; perhaps TRBD1 as D (5 bases). Germline CDR1 MNHNY, CDR2 SVGAGI (reference sequence). V gave up 3 bases and J gave up 6 bases, with 11 bases separating them. This CDR3 region has 13 residues. The CDR3, as DNA: TGTGCCAGCAGTTATTCGGGACGGCCTGAAGCTTTCTTT. As protein: CASSYSGRPEAFF.

J is TRBJ1-5 and V is TRBV18; the D is unclear. CDR3 size: 14 residues. V was clipped by 5 bases and J by 1 base, with 9 bases between them. Germline CDR1 and CDR2: KGHSH and LQKENI. CDR3 sequence: CASSYGRSNQPQHF. As DNA, the CDR3 is TGTGCCAGCTCATACGGACGGAGCAATCAGCCCCAGCATTTT.

The chain employs TRBV2 and TRBJ1-3; weak D call: TRBD1 (5 bases). The germline V gene has CDR1 SNHLY and CDR2 FYNNEI. The V gene lost 2 bases and the J gene lost 4 bases, with 15 bases spanning the gap. CDR3 length equals 16 residues. CDR3 residues: CASSERTPSTGNTIYF. The CDR3 region has the DNA TGTGCCAGCAGTGAAAGGACACCAAGCACAGGAAACACCATATATTTT.

The chain recombines TRBV5-6 with TRBJ1-5, with 8 bases matching TRBD1. Germline V gives CDR1 SGHDT, CDR2 YYEEEE. This CDR3 has 18 residues. The J segment lost 0 bases and the V segment lost 5 bases, leaving 13 bases of the junction unmatched. As DNA, the CDR3 is TGTGCCAGCAGGGATACGGGACAGGAGGACTATAGCAATCAGCCCCAGCATTTT. Translated, it gives CASRDTGQEDYSNQPQHF.

The gene calls are TRBV5-1 and TRBJ2-7, with 8 bases that match TRBD2. This CDR3 contains 15 residues. Germline V gene data show CDR1 as SGHRS and CDR2 as YFSETQ. J lost 4 bases, V lost 2 bases, and 8 bases had no gene match. In DNA form, the CDR3 reads TGCGCCAGCAGCTTTGGCGGGGGGAAAGGATACGAGCAGTACTTC. This translates into CASSFGGGKGYEQYF.

This chain links TRBV11-2 with TRBJ1-1; D is undetermined. Germline CDR1 reads SGHAT; CDR2 reads FQNNGV. CDR3 size: 14 residues. V was trimmed by 7 bases and J by 5 bases, leaving 17 bases between them. Written as DNA, the CDR3 is TGTGCCAGCACCACTAATCTTGGGGTAACTGAAGCTTTCTTT. This sequence encodes CASTTNLGVTEAFF.

The chain recombines TRBV10-2 with TRBJ2-3, with TRBD2 matching over 12 bases. CDR3 length: 17 residues. Per the germline V gene, CDR1 is WSHSY and CDR2 is SAAADI. V dropped 3 bases and J dropped 2; count of bases not matched to a gene: 6. The CDR3 DNA is TGCGCCAGCAGTGACCTAGCGGGGGGGCCGGTCACAGATACGCAGTATTTT. This sequence encodes CASSDLAGGPVTDTQYF.

This clone was seen once. The genes are TRBV5-1 and TRBJ1-1, with D perhaps matching TRBD1 (6 bases). The V gene lost 5 bases and the J gene lost 1 base, with 15 bases spanning the gap. Germline-derived CDR1 and CDR2 are SGHRS and YFSETQ. The CDR3 has 15 residues. The CDR3 DNA reads TGCGCCAGCAGACCTGGGGACATTGGGAACACTGAAGCTTTCTTT. Its protein is CASRPGDIGNTEAFF.